The clone carrying this TCR beta chain was detected a few times. The target antigen is unknown. TCRdb independently ran MiXCR on the 5' RACE reads; one entry per CDR3 protein. The sample has about 320,000 distinct CDR3 sequences, about 10% seen once; the top ten hold about 3.3%. CDR3 length: 16 residues. V was trimmed by 3 bases and J by 5 bases, leaving 16 bases between them. The germline V gene has CDR1 MDHEN and CDR2 SYDVKM. These data come from a study of T cells after yellow fever vaccination. Across the whole study: For low cell numbers, libraries were made with SMART-Seq v4 Ultra Low Input.

General study findings and limits: Most primary-vaccination clones recurred post-booster (around 95% CD4, around 88% CD8).

The chain combines TRBV28 with TRBJ2-2, with D unclear. The source material was CD4+ T cells sorted from PBMCs, sampled 45 days after the yellow fever booster vaccination. This TCR was sampled from a man younger than 35 who received the YFV17D yellow fever vaccine. The CDR3 DNA reads TGTGCCAGCAGTTTTTTGGGTTCGGGTACAACCGGGGAGCTGTTTTTT. Amino acids: CASSFLGSGTTGELFF.